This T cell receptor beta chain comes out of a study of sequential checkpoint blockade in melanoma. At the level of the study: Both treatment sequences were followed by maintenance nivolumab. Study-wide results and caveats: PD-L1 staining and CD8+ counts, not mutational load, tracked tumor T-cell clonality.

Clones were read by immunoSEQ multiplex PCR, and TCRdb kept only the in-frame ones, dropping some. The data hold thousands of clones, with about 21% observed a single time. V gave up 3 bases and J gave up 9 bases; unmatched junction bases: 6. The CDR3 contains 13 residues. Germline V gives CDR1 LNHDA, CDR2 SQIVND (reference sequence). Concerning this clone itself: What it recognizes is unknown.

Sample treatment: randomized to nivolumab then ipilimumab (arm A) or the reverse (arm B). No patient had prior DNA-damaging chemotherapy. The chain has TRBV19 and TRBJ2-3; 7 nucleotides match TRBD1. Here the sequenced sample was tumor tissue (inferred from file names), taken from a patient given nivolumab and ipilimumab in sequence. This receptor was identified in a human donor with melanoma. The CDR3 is CASSIPTGATQYF. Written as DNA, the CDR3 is TGTGCCAGTAGTATTCCAACAGGGGCCACGCAGTATTTT.